The T cell receptor beta chain described here comes from a study of CD8 T cells in ankylosing spondylitis. Quantitative molecular-barcoded 5'-RACE generated the TCR beta libraries. TCRdb reprocessed the 5' RACE reads with MiXCR, giving one entry per CDR3 protein. The sample holds roughly 130,000 distinct CDR3 sequences, around 7% seen once. This clonotype was detected ten times or more. The antigen is undetermined. Germline CDR1 and CDR2: SQVTM and ANQGSEA. The CDR3 is 13 residues long. V lost 1 base to trimming and J lost 6 bases; unmatched junction nucleotides: 3. Study findings and constraints: A subset of motif variants has previously been described in the synovial fluid and blood of reactive arthritis. As for the disease-linked clones, they showed a CD8+ phenotype and occurred at relatively low frequencies in peripheral blood. For ankylosing spondylitis blood, a TCR beta motif of several highly homologous variants appeared characteristic.

V gene TRBV29-1 combines with J gene TRBJ2-1; 7 positions match TRBD1. The sequenced material came from blood, either unsorted or a sorted T cell fraction (not recorded which). This clonotype was sampled from a male donor with ankylosing spondylitis or in good health (not recorded which). CDR3 protein: CSVEAQGVNEQFF. The CDR3 DNA follows: TGCAGCGTTGAAGCCCAGGGGGTCAATGAGCAGTTCTTC.